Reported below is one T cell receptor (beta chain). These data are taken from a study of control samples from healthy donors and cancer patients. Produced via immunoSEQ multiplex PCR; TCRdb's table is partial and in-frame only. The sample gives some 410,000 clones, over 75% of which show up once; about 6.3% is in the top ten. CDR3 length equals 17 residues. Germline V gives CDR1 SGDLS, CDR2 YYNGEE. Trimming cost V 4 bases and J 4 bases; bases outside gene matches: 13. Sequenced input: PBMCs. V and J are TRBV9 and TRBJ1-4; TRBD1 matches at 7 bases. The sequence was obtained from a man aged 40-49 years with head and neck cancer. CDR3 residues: CASSTGRGRRDNEKLFF. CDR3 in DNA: TGTGCCAGCAGCACCGGGAGGGGGCGCCGGGATAATGAAAAACTGTTTTTT.